These 18 T cell receptor beta chains were sequenced from one sample in a study of shared clonotypes between healthy human individuals. Here immunoSEQ multiplex PCR was the method, and the copy in TCRdb shows in-frame clones only, minus some. The repertoire consists of 600,000 or so clones, with approximately 95% occurring once and the leading ten covering approximately 0.12%. Terminally differentiated effector memory CD45RA+ cells were excluded by CCR7 positive selection of CD45RO-negative cells. The sample was naive CD8+ T cells sorted from blood. The receptors derive from a woman aged 25 to 45 in good health.

This chain links TRBV28 with TRBJ1-5; no reliable D call. Germline values: CDR1 MDHEN, CDR2 SYDVKM. V was clipped by 3 bases and J by 1 base, with 13 bases between them. The CDR3 length is 16 residues. CDR3 amino acids: CASSFLGGASNQPQHF. CDR3 bases: TGTGCCAGCAGTTTCTTGGGAGGCGCGAGCAATCAGCCCCAGCATTTT.

This clone appeared a single time. This CDR3 fails to terminate in the conserved phenylalanine or tryptophan, so it likely reflects a read error. Because the CDR3's place on the DNA is in doubt, the DNA is left out and the CDR3 is given as listed by TCRdb. This rearrangement joins TRBV7-9 to TRBJ2-3. CDR1 SEHNR and CDR2 FQNEAQ come from the germline V gene (reference sequence). The CDR3 contains 13 residues when both ends are counted. The CDR3 sequence is CASSLVGDGVLEP.

This chain links TRBV28 with TRBJ2-7; D may be TRBD1 or TRBD2 (6 bases each). The CDR3 spans 15 residues. V was pared by 5 bases and J by 2 bases, with 16 bases between. From germline, CDR1 is MDHEN and CDR2 SYDVKM. CDR3 amino acids: CASSPFRGLPYEQYF. The CDR3 nucleotides read TGTGCCAGCAGTCCCTTCAGGGGACTGCCCTACGAGCAGTACTTC.

The J gene is TRBJ2-3, the V gene TRBV2; no definite D call. Germline lookup yields CDR1 SNHLY and CDR2 FYNNEI. The CDR3 is 12 amino acids. Trimming cost V 5 bases and J 6 bases, with 9 bases left between them. The CDR3 reads CASSSREDTQYF. Here the CDR3 DNA reads TGTGCCAGCAGTTCTAGAGAGGATACGCAGTATTTT. The full variable domain, with the rest looked up from reference TRBV2 and TRBJ2-3, is EPEVTQTPSHQVTQMGQEVILRCVPISNHLYFYWYRQILGQKVEFLVSFYNNEISEKSEIFDDQFSVERPDGSNFTLKIRSTKLEDSAMYFCASSSREDTQYFGPGTRLTVL.

On this clone itself: The same CDR3 can be traced to other DNA sequences in this sample. The V call is TRBV27, the J call TRBJ1-2; TRBD1 matches 7 bases. The CDR3 runs to 12 residues. Per germline, CDR1 MNHEY and CDR2 SMNVEV (reference sequence). The V and J ends lost 5 bases and 5 bases, in that order; junction bases with no gene match: 2. This CDR3 reads CASSPTGYGYTF. The DNA for the CDR3 is TGTGCCAGCAGTCCGACAGGGTATGGCTACACCTTC.

This rearrangement joins TRBV27 to TRBJ1-5; 10 bases line up with TRBD1. CDR1 is MNHEY and CDR2 is SMNVEV in the germline V gene (reference sequence). The CDR3 runs 12 residues. Trimming at V came to 6 bases and at J to 9 bases, leaving 2 bases not matched to a gene. This CDR3 reads CASRTGGTPQHF. CDR3 sequence (DNA): TGTGCCAGCAGGACAGGGGGCACGCCCCAGCATTTT.

V is TRBV12-1 and J is TRBJ1-2; the table calls TRBD1, which could not be checked here. TRBV12-1 is a pseudogene locus. The CDR3 is made up of 16 amino acids. The CDR3 nucleotides are TGTGCCAGCAGCTCCCCCTGGGGACACCAATTCGGTGGCTACACCTTC. It encodes CASSSPWGHQFGGYTF.

The chain is built from TRBV6-5 and TRBJ2-7; tentative D call: TRBD1 (6 bases). Germline V gene data show CDR1 as MNHEY and CDR2 as SVGAGI. This CDR3 contains 16 residues. Between the trimmed V and J ends, which lost 0 bases and 4 bases, there was a span of 16 bases. Here the CDR3 reads CASSYSAGEKDYEQYF. The DNA for the CDR3 is TGTGCCAGCAGTTACTCCGCAGGGGAAAAGGATTACGAGCAGTACTTC.

The chain combines TRBV30 with TRBJ2-5; 7 positions match TRBD2. The end of the DNA fits TRBJ2-7 better, so the J call may be wrong. The germline V gene encodes CDR1 GTSNPN and CDR2 SVGIG (reference sequence). This CDR3 region has 14 residues. The CDR3 here is CAWSEGLPRDEQYF. The DNA of the CDR3 is TGTGCCTGGAGTGAGGGACTACCGCGGGACGAGCAGTACTTC.

This chain joins TRBV14 and TRBJ2-7; 7 bases align to TRBD1. The CDR3 length is 14 residues. Germline V CDR1 and CDR2: SGHDN, FVKESK. Trimming took 6 bases from V and 4 from J; bases not matched to a gene: 9. The chain's CDR3 is CASRTTGTEYEQYF. The DNA for the CDR3 is TGTGCCAGCAGGACTACCGGGACAGAGTACGAGCAGTACTTC.

The chain links TRBV6-1 to TRBJ2-2, with 9 bases aligning to TRBD2. The CDR3 has 18 amino acids. Germline V CDR1 and CDR2: MNHNS, SASEGT. J gave up 4 bases and V 3 bases, and 12 bases lay outside the gene matches. For the CDR3, the DNA is TGTGCCAGCAGTGATTCTGGCGGGAGGGCTTCGGGCACCGGGGAGCTGTTTTTT. Translated: CASSDSGGRASGTGELFF.

The chain combines TRBV9 with TRBJ2-5; the match to TRBD2 covers 7 bases. Germline assignment: CDR1 SGDLS and CDR2 YYNGEE. The V and J ends lost 3 bases and 1 base, in that order; junction bases with no gene match: 6. This CDR3 region has 15 residues. The CDR3 bases are TGTGCCAGCAGCGCCCGGGACTACCCCCAAGAGACCCAGTACTTC. Translated, it gives CASSARDYPQETQYF. Looking up the rest from reference TRBV9 and TRBJ2-5 gives the full variable domain: DSGVTQTPKHLITATGQRVTLRCSPRSGDLSVYWYQQSLDQGLQFLIQYYNGEERAKGNILERFSAQQFPDLHSELNLSSLELGDSALYFCASSARDYPQETQYFGPGTRLLVL.

The genes are TRBV28 and TRBJ1-4; TRBD1 matches 11 bases. Germline V lookup: CDR1 MDHEN, CDR2 SYDVKM. The junction had 0 bases not matched to a gene; V was cut back by 4 bases and J by 8 bases. This CDR3 has 13 amino acids. CDR3: CASSWDRGEKLFF. The CDR3 coding sequence is TGTGCCAGCAGTTGGGACAGGGGGGAAAAACTGTTTTTT.

The sample holds a few counts of this clone. The gene calls are TRBV10-1 and TRBJ2-7; D gene ambiguous. Germline assignment: CDR1 WNHNN and CDR2 SYGVQD (reference sequence). V lost 3 bases and J lost 7, with 13 bases in between. This CDR3 is built from 13 residues. CDR3 DNA sequence: TGCGCCAGCAGTGAAGACTCTCTGGGAGAGCAGTACTTC. It translates to CASSEDSLGEQYF.

Worth noting for this clone: Other DNA sequences in the sample encode the same CDR3. The chain couples TRBV2 to TRBJ2-7, with TRBD2 identical over 13 bases. The germline gives CDR1 SNHLY, CDR2 FYNNEI. CDR3 length: 17 residues. After removal of 1 base from V and 2 bases from J, the junction contained 5 bases not matched to a gene. CDR3 sequence (DNA): TGTGCCAGCAGTGAAGATTCGGGACTAGCGGGAACCTACGAGCAGTACTTC. It yields the protein CASSEDSGLAGTYEQYF.

The CDR3 coding sequence is TGTGCCAGCACCACCCCCCGAGGAACCCTGTACTTC. Its translation: CASTTPRGTLYF. This chain links TRBV6-5 with TRBJ2-7; D remains unclear. Germline values: CDR1 MNHEY, CDR2 SVGAGI. The CDR3 is 12 amino acids. V dropped 7 bases and J dropped 12 bases, with 19 bases sitting between them.

The chain couples TRBV6-6 to TRBJ1-2; no reliable D call. Trimming shortened V by 8 bases and J by 4 bases, and 11 bases separated the two germline ends. The germline CDR1 and CDR2 sequences are MNHNY and SVGAGI (reference sequence). There are 12 residues in the CDR3. CDR3 in amino acids: CASLAGSYGYTF. CDR3 in DNA: TGTGCCAGCTTAGCAGGCTCCTATGGCTACACCTTC.

The chain employs TRBV6-1 and TRBJ2-7; 9 bases are a match to TRBD1. Trimming at V came to 11 bases and at J to 1 base, leaving 6 bases not matched to a gene. The CDR3 is made up of 13 amino acids. The germline V gene has CDR1 MNHNS and CDR2 SASEGT. The CDR3 nucleotides are TGTGCCTACCGGGACAGGGATTCCTACGAGCAGTACTTC. Protein sequence: CAYRDRDSYEQYF.